Listed below are T cell receptor beta chains from one sample, sequenced in a study of OX40 agonist ivuxolimab in advanced cancers. Libraries were prepared by immunoSEQ multiplex PCR; TCRdb keeps only in-frame clonotypes and omits some of them. The sample shows 45,000 to 55,000 clones, around 80% of them seen only once. This specimen consisted of CD4+ or CD8+ T cells sorted from blood, obtained in a trial of the OX40 agonist ivuxolimab. The source of these receptors is an adult with an advanced solid tumor such as melanoma, head and neck, liver or kidney cancer. Both conserved end residues are part of each CDR3. A D gene is named only where the DNA matches it firmly. Not every row has a clone size; where given, it reads once, few, many or a size class.

TRBJ2-2 | . | . | TRBV9 | CASSHPGWLLKGGLFF | TGTGCCAGCAGTCACCCCGGATGGCTCCTGAAAGGTGGGCTGTTTTTT
TRBJ2-2 | . | . | TRBV7-2 | CASSLRIAVSTGELFF | TGTGCCAGCAGCTTGCGCATCGCAGTGAGCACCGGGGAGCTGTTTTTT
TRBJ1-4 | . | . | TRBV5-5 | CASSFLNEKLFF | TGTGCCAGCAGCTTTCTTAATGAAAAACTGTTTTTT
TRBJ1-3 | . | . | TRBV19 | CASSISALSGNTIYF | TGTGCCAGTAGTATCTCGGCCCTCTCTGGAAACACCATATATTTT
TRBJ2-2 | . | . | TRBV7-6 | CASSRTVTGELFF | TGTGCCAGCAGCCGGACAGTGACCGGGGAGCTGTTTTTT
TRBJ2-3 | . | . | TRBV9 | CASSVDLSQRRTDTQYF | TGTGCCAGCAGCGTAGATTTGTCCCAGCGCCGCACAGATACGCAGTATTTT
TRBJ2-3 | TRBD1 | . | TRBV5-6 | CASSSDRGVTDTQYF | TGTGCCAGCAGCTCGGACAGGGGTGTGACAGATACGCAGTATTTT
TRBJ1-4 | TRBD1 | . | TRBV18 | CASSPGQGWEKLFF | TGTGCCAGCTCACCGGGACAGGGTTGGGAAAAACTGTTTTTT
TRBJ2-1 | TRBD2 | . | TRBV7-7 | CASSFNAGGYNEQFF | TGTGCTAGCAGCTTTAATGCGGGGGGCTACAATGAGCAGTTCTTC
TRBJ1-1 | TRBD1 | . | TRBV4-3 | CASSRQGGTEAFF | TGCGCCAGCAGCCGACAGGGTGGTACTGAAGCTTTCTTT
TRBJ2-7 | . | . | TRBV5-6 | CASSYYRSGWDEQYF | TGTGCCAGCAGCTACTACAGGTCTGGTTGGGACGAGCAGTACTTC
TRBJ1-4 | . | . | TRBV7-2 | CASSLAGRNEKLFF | TGTGCCAGCAGCTTAGCAGGCCGTAATGAAAAACTGTTTTTT
TRBJ2-1 | TRBD2 | . | TRBV29-1 | CSALTGGDYNEQFF | TGCAGCGCCTTGACGGGGGGAGACTACAATGAGCAGTTCTTC
TRBJ1-6 | . | . | TRBV7-8 | CASSPDPTPLTGSPLHF | TGTGCCAGCAGCCCCGACCCGACACCATTAACAGGGTCACCCCTCCACTTT
TRBJ1-1 | TRBD1 | . | TRBV2 | CASRSQGARYTEAFF | TGTGCCAGCAGGTCTCAGGGGGCGCGGTACACTGAAGCTTTCTTT
TRBJ1-2 | . | few | TRBV30 | CAWSVRSGYGYTF | TGTGCCTGGAGTGTACGTTCGGGCTATGGCTACACCTTC
TRBJ2-3 | . | . | TRBV13 | CASSVTDTQYF | TGTGCCAGCAGCGTTACAGATACGCAGTATTTT
TRBJ2-7 | . | . | TRBV20-1 | CSASEEYEQYF | TGCAGTGCTAGTGAGGAATACGAGCAGTACTTC
TRBJ2-7 | . | few | TRBV9 | CASSEADHYEQYF | TGTGCCAGCAGCGAAGCGGACCACTACGAGCAGTACTTC
TRBJ1-2 | . | . | TRBV19 | CASSIDRDINGYTF | TGTGCCAGTAGTATAGACCGGGACATTAATGGCTACACCTTC
TRBJ1-3 | TRBD1 | . | TRBV18 | CASSQGTGSSGNTIYF | TGTGCCAGCTCGCAAGGGACAGGAAGCTCTGGAAACACCATATATTTT
TRBJ1-3 | TRBD1 | . | TRBV11-2 | CASSLATGGGNTIYF | TGTGCCAGCAGCTTAGCGACAGGGGGTGGAAACACCATATATTTT
TRBJ1-6 | TRBD1 | . | TRBV7-2 | CASSSRQGRNSPLHF | TGTGCCAGCAGCTCCAGACAGGGTCGAAATTCACCCCTCCACTTT
TRBJ1-4 | TRBD1 | few | TRBV23-1 | CASTGSLSEKLFF | TGCGCCTCGACAGGGTCCCTTAGTGAAAAACTGTTTTTT
TRBJ2-7 | TRBD2 | . | TRBV2 | CASSAQGVLAGEQYF | TGTGCCAGCAGTGCCCAGGGGGTTCTAGCGGGGGAGCAGTACTTC
TRBJ2-7 | . | . | TRBV19 | CASSNGAGGSYEQYF | TGTGCCAGTAGTAATGGGGCTGGGGGAAGCTACGAGCAGTACTTC
TRBJ2-7 | TRBD2 | . | TRBV7-9 | CASSLVSGGPTEQYF | TGTGCCAGCAGCTTAGTCAGCGGGGGTCCGACCGAGCAGTACTTC
TRBJ1-1 | . | few | TRBV7-9 | CAWTGKGKEAFF | TGTGCCTGGACGGGGAAAGGTAAGGAAGCTTTCTTT
TRBJ1-2 | TRBD1 | . | TRBV7-9 | CASSLGQGGYGYTF | TGTGCCAGCAGCCTAGGACAGGGCGGTTATGGCTACACCTTC
TRBJ2-3 | . | . | TRBV10-3 | CAISAPGRGDTQYF | TGTGCCATCAGTGCCCCCGGTCGGGGAGATACGCAGTATTTT
TRBJ1-3 | TRBD1 | . | TRBV5-6 | CASSWGRTGEYSGNTIYF | TGTGCCAGCAGCTGGGGGCGGACAGGGGAATACTCTGGAAACACCATATATTTT